The clone carrying this T cell receptor (beta chain) was observed at least ten times. Antigen: not known. Via MiXCR, TCRdb re-called the reads, giving one row per CDR3 protein. The sample contains more than 250,000 distinct CDR3 sequences, just under 25% of which appear only once. The sample comes from a study of T cell repertoires in cytomegalovirus infection. Turning to the study itself: Used in the study were CMV epitopes, some recently identified and HLA-C-restricted, others well-studied and HLA-B-restricted. Indicated by public TCR beta signatures were CMV infection and matching HLA type.

The V and J ends lost 6 bases and 0 bases respectively, with 12 bases between them. CDR3 size: 16 residues. Germline V gene lookup returns CDR1 MNHNS and CDR2 SASEGT. Study-level results: There were carriers of CMV plus the relevant HLA, and cumulative public TCR beta family frequency identified them. Across the ex vivo response, the dominant clonotypes were HLA-C-restricted CMV-specific TCR beta clonotypes.

The J gene is TRBJ2-6, the V gene TRBV6-1, with D perhaps TRBD1 or TRBD2 (5 bases each). This sample comprised cultured PBMCs, obtained from culture after CMV antigen stimulation. The receptor comes from a human donor in good health (CMV status not recorded). Some clones in this sample may be carry-over from other donors' samples. In DNA, the CDR3 is TGTGCCAGCAGGGGGGTACAGACCTCTGGGGCCAACGTCCTGACTTTC. Amino acid sequence: CASRGVQTSGANVLTF.